These 15 T cell receptor beta chains came from one sample sequenced in a study of T-cell reconstitution after alpha-beta-depleted transplantation in children. During its preparation, the TCRbeta library received unique molecular identifiers. TCRdb re-derived calls from the PCR reads in MiXCR, one entry per CDR3 protein. The table lists about 340,000 distinct CDR3 sequences, around 10% of them singletons, with 2% to 2.5% in the top ten. This sample comprised PBMCs from the stem cell graft donor, obtained from the stem cell graft. These receptors originate from a human donor who donated a stem cell graft to a child with acute lymphoblastic leukemia.

A word on this clonotype: The germline gene is not matched at one end of the junction; a read error may be the cause. The chain links TRBV27 to TRBJ1-5, with 7 bases aligning to TRBD1. The CDR3 covers 18 residues. Germline V lookup: CDR1 MNHEY, CDR2 SMNVEV (reference sequence). The CDR3 sequence: CASSLWGTAKTPGQPQHF. The DNA for the CDR3 is TGTGCCAGCAGCTTATGGGGGACAGCCAAAACCCCAGGTCAGCCCCAGCATTTT.

This sequence joins TRBV28 and TRBJ1-2; D ambiguous. V was cut by 3 bases and J by 6 bases, with 11 bases left in between. The V gene's germline CDR1 is MDHEN and CDR2 SYDVKM. The CDR3 contains 13 residues. The CDR3 DNA is TGTGCCAGCAGTTTTTATGAGGCACATGGCTACACCTTC. Translating it yields CASSFYEAHGYTF.

This chain joins TRBV4-1 and TRBJ1-3; D not resolved. V dropped 4 bases and J dropped 7 bases, with 32 bases sitting between them. The germline CDR1 and CDR2 sequences are MGHRA and YSYEKL. This CDR3 region has 20 residues. In DNA form, the CDR3 reads TGCGCCAGCAGCCTTATTGCCCCGGGAGGAAGGCGAGTCCTTTTGAACACCATATATTTT. Translating it yields CASSLIAPGGRRVLLNTIYF.

This clonotype was observed a handful of times. The rearrangement links TRBV5-6 to TRBJ1-5, with D tentatively TRBD1 (5 bases). Germline V CDR1 and CDR2: SGHDT, YYEEEE. The CDR3 is made up of 15 amino acids. V was pared by 2 bases and J by 6 bases, with 15 bases between. In DNA form, the CDR3 reads TGTGCCAGCAGCTTAGGTAATAGGGGTAGTCAGCCCCAGCATTTT. It translates to CASSLGNRGSQPQHF.

V gene TRBV12-2 combines with J gene TRBJ1-4; no DNA check was done on the table's D call, TRBD1. TRBV12-2 is marked as a pseudogene. The CDR3 extends over 17 amino acids. CDR3 nucleotide sequence: TGTGCAAGTCGCCCACCTCTCGGGACAGCCTCTAATGAAAAACTGTTTTTT. It translates to CASRPPLGTASNEKLFF.

The rearrangement links TRBV5-1 to TRBJ2-1, with TRBD2 identical over 12 bases. Germline V gene lookup returns CDR1 SGHRS and CDR2 YFSETQ. CDR3 length: 16 residues. The V gene end was trimmed by 4 bases and the J gene end by 9 bases; junction bases not matched to a gene: 11. CDR3 protein: CASSASRLAGVGEQFF. The DNA of the CDR3 is TGCGCCAGCAGCGCCAGCCGACTAGCGGGAGTAGGTGAGCAGTTCTTC.

Only a few counts were recorded for this clonotype. J is TRBJ2-3 and V is TRBV7-9; D unclear. V lost 1 base, J lost 2 bases, and 7 bases lay in between. CDR1 SEHNR and CDR2 FQNEAQ come from the germline V gene (reference sequence). The CDR3 extends over 14 amino acids. As DNA, the CDR3 is TGTGCCAGCAGCTTAGACAGCCACACAGATACGCAGTATTTT. Amino acids: CASSLDSHTDTQYF.

This chain connects TRBV5-1 to TRBJ2-7; the D gene is possibly TRBD2 (5 bases). V lost 0 bases, J lost 4 bases, and 14 bases lay in between. This CDR3 spans 15 amino acids. CDR1 and CDR2 (germline): SGHRS, YFSETQ. The CDR3 here is CASSLDRGFHYEQYF. As DNA, the CDR3 is TGCGCCAGCAGCTTGGATCGGGGATTTCATTACGAGCAGTACTTC.

At least ten counts were recorded for this clonotype. The rearrangement joins TRBV7-9 to TRBJ2-1, with D unclear. Germline assignment: CDR1 SEHNR and CDR2 FQNEAQ (reference sequence). The V end lost 4 bases, the J end lost 1 base, and 14 bases lay between the germline ends. The CDR3 covers 16 residues. In DNA form, the CDR3 reads TGTGCCAGCAGCTCAAGAGACGGTGGATCCTACAATGAGCAGTTCTTC. Protein product: CASSSRDGGSYNEQFF.

This clonotype has just a few counts. The chain links TRBV7-9 to TRBJ1-5; tentatively, D is TRBD1 (6 bases). The CDR3 totals 17 residues. The germline gives CDR1 SEHNR, CDR2 FQNEAQ (reference sequence). Trimming left V 0 bases short and J 0 bases short, with 12 bases between. The DNA for the CDR3 is TGTGCCAGCAGCTTAGCGGGGGGGCGCGGTAGCAATCAGCCCCAGCATTTT. Protein sequence: CASSLAGGRGSNQPQHF.

This clonotype appeared many times. The J gene is TRBJ2-3, the V gene TRBV7-3; D possibly uses TRBD1 or TRBD2 (5 bases each). Germline loops: CDR1 SGHTA, CDR2 FQGTGA. The length of the CDR3 is 13 residues. Trimming shortened V by 5 bases and J by 5 bases, and 11 bases separated the two germline ends. The CDR3 protein is CASSPGAGDTQYF. The CDR3 nucleotides read TGTGCCAGCAGCCCCGGGGCAGGAGATACGCAGTATTTT.

In its sample, this clonotype was seen a few times. The genes are TRBV7-6 and TRBJ1-6; D gene unclear. V lost 5 bases and J 6 bases, leaving 11 bases between the germline ends. Germline V gene data show CDR1 as SGHVS and CDR2 as FNYEAQ. This CDR3 contains 14 residues. CDR3 sequence reads: CASSHGEANSPLHF. The CDR3 DNA reads as TGTGCCAGCAGCCACGGGGAGGCTAATTCACCCCTCCACTTT.

This clonotype occurred once. At one of its ends the junction is not consistent with the germline gene, which may arise from a read error. The chain links TRBV7-2 to TRBJ2-7, with TRBD2 identical over 10 bases. The CDR3 runs to 15 residues. The V gene's germline CDR1 is SGHTA and CDR2 FQGNSA. The CDR3 here is CASSPLAGVTSEHYF. CDR3 DNA: TGTGCCAGCAGCCCTCTAGCGGGAGTGACTAGCGAGCATTACTTC.

The chain is built from TRBV3-1 and TRBJ2-7; the D is unclear. The CDR3 extends over 17 amino acids. CDR1 and CDR2 from the germline V gene are LGHDT and YNNKEL (reference sequence). V lost 0 bases, J lost 3 bases, and 18 bases lay in between. The CDR3 DNA reads as TGTGCCAGCAGCCAAGATTACCCCAGCAGGCGTGGCTACGAGCAGTACTTC. It codes for CASSQDYPSRRGYEQYF.

V is TRBV4-3 and J is TRBJ1-5; 9 nucleotides agree with TRBD1. With 0 bases clipped from V and 7 bases from J, the junction kept 10 bases outside the gene matches. The CDR3 spans 17 residues. Germline V lookup: CDR1 LGHNA, CDR2 YSLEER. The CDR3 sequence is CASSQESSGQGRQPQHF. CDR3 DNA sequence: TGCGCCAGCAGCCAAGAAAGTTCGGGACAGGGTAGACAGCCCCAGCATTTT.